Reported below is one T cell receptor (beta chain). Its antigen is not identified. A modified ARM-PCR protocol with three rounds of nested PCR amplified TCRbeta. TCRdb fed the multiplex PCR reads into MiXCR, producing one record per CDR3 protein. The repertoire includes tens of thousands of distinct CDR3 sequences, about 72% of them detected once, and 15% to 20% sits in the top ten. This record comes from a study of tumor and adjacent non-tumor tissue in lung cancer. Overall study context: There were some 12 adenocarcinoma, a couple of squamous cell carcinoma and 1 small cell lung cancer cases. Regarding the study as a whole: Normal lung showed higher cumulative top 100 clone frequency than tumor.

RNA was extracted from bulk tissue without any cell sorting. The sequenced sample was lung tumor tissue. This sequence originates from a man aged 60 to 75 with non-small cell lung cancer.

CDR3 nucleotides: TGCGCCAGCAGCCGAGTTGGAGCGGGGAACAATGAGCAGTTCTTC. It specifies CASSRVGAGNNEQFF. The chain has TRBV4-1 and TRBJ2-1; 7 nucleotides line up with TRBD2. V was pared by 4 bases and J by 5 bases, with 8 bases of the junction left unmatched. The germline gives CDR1 MGHRA, CDR2 YSYEKL. This CDR3 contains 15 residues.